These 8 T cell receptor beta chains share one sample of origin, sequenced in a study of patients and donors after allogeneic stem cell transplantation. TCRdb re-analysed the RT-PCR reads in MiXCR, keeping a single row per CDR3 protein. Of approximately 200,000 distinct CDR3 sequences detected, around 41% appear once; the ten largest clones hold around 10%. Sequenced input: blood, either unsorted or a sorted T cell fraction (not recorded which). The source is a human donor who was either an allogeneic HSCT recipient or a stem cell or donor lymphocyte infusion donor (not recorded which). It is not recorded whose cells these are; they may come from a transplant donor.

The chain recombines TRBV6-1 with TRBJ2-7; the D gene is possibly TRBD1 (5 bases). The germline gives CDR1 MNHNS, CDR2 SASEGT. V lost 3 bases and J 2 bases, leaving 11 bases between the germline ends. The CDR3 length is 14 residues. The CDR3 nucleotides read TGTGCCAGCAGTGAGTATGACAGCCCCTACGAGCAGTACTTC. Amino acid sequence: CASSEYDSPYEQYF.

The chain carries TRBV12-3 or TRBV12-4 and TRBJ1-2; no clear D. This CDR3 is 14 amino acids long. Trimming took 3 bases from V and 6 from J, leaving 14 bases between them. For the CDR3, the DNA is TGTGCCAGCAGTTTTTGGCCCGACCGTGATGGCTACACCTTC. Translation: CASSFWPDRDGYTF.

The rearrangement joins TRBV6-1 to TRBJ1-2; 8 nucleotides align to TRBD1. The length of the CDR3 is 20 residues. The trim removed 8 bases at V and 0 bases at J, leaving 23 bases unmatched. CDR1 and CDR2 (germline): MNHNS, SASEGT. CDR3 in amino acids: CASDLFEGGQAKGSNYGYTF. The CDR3 DNA follows: TGTGCCAGCGACCTCTTCGAAGGGGGACAGGCAAAAGGCTCTAACTATGGCTACACCTTC.

The chain employs TRBV12-3 or TRBV12-4 and TRBJ1-2, with 9 bases identical to TRBD1. This CDR3 has 15 residues. The V and J ends lost 6 bases and 2 bases, in that order; junction bases with no gene match: 7. The CDR3 DNA follows: TGTGCCAGCAGCTATGCCGGACAGGGGAACTATGGCTACACCTTC. It is translated as CASSYAGQGNYGYTF.

The chain joins TRBV7-9 to TRBJ2-3; D is perhaps TRBD1 or TRBD2 (6 bases each). Germline lookup yields CDR1 SEHNR and CDR2 FQNEAQ (reference sequence). The CDR3 totals 16 residues. Trimming cost V 2 bases and J 1 base, with 13 bases left between them. The CDR3 loop is CASSLTPGARTDTQYF. The DNA of the CDR3 is TGTGCCAGCAGCTTAACCCCGGGGGCGCGCACAGATACGCAGTATTTT.

This clonotype showed up just a few times. The rearrangement uses TRBV5-4 and TRBJ1-2; D is unresolved. The CDR3 loop spans 16 amino acids. V shed 0 bases and J shed 14 bases, with 26 bases lying between them. CDR1 is SGHNT and CDR2 is YYREEE in the germline V gene (reference sequence). CDR3 nucleotide sequence: TGTGCCAGCAGCTTGGGACCTCCGGAGCCCCCTTGGGTGGGGACCTTC. Translating it yields CASSLGPPEPPWVGTF.

The sample holds a few counts of this clonotype. CDR3 DNA sequence: TGTGCCAGCAGCGGGAGAGAAGGAGAAAAACTGTTTTTT. Translation gives CASSGREGEKLFF. V gene TRBV2 combines with J gene TRBJ1-4; D remains unclear. CDR3 length equals 13 residues. Trimming left V 6 bases short and J 8 bases short, with 13 bases between. The germline gives CDR1 SNHLY, CDR2 FYNNEI.

This clonotype was counted a few times. One junction end disagrees with the germline gene, perhaps due to a read error. The rearrangement uses TRBV28 and TRBJ1-1; D is perhaps TRBD1 (6 bases). There are 12 residues in the CDR3. Germline-derived CDR1 and CDR2 are MDHEN and SYDVKM. This CDR3 is CASSPPRVAQGF. The CDR3 DNA is TGTGCCAGCAGTCCCCCCAGGGTGGCCCAGGGGTTT.